This TCR beta chain was captured in a study of T cell responses to AZD1222 COVID-19 vaccine. Points from the study as a whole: Sampling that yielded the repertoires occurred only after the peak T cell response. The number of AZD1222 recipients seropositive at baseline was only six.

With regard to this clone: Antigen unknown.

Clones were sequenced by immunoSEQ multiplex PCR, and TCRdb holds only the in-frame ones, with some missing. The data show fewer than 120,000 clones, roughly 87% seen once. Specimen: peripheral blood, collected on day 0 of AZD1222 vaccination. This TCR was sampled from an adult in good health.

The CDR3 here is CASSYSGTLYTEAFF. CDR3 sequence (DNA): TGTGCCAGCAGTTACTCGGGGACACTCTACACTGAAGCTTTCTTT. This chain links TRBV6-2 or TRBV6-3 with TRBJ1-1; possibly TRBD1 for D (6 bases). Germline lookup yields CDR1 MNHEY and CDR2 SVGEGT. This CDR3 contains 15 residues. V was shortened by 0 bases and J by 3 bases, with 11 bases between the two germline ends.